This T cell receptor beta chain was recovered during a study of response to subunit inactivated influenza vaccine. TCRdb re-derived calls from the RT-PCR reads in MiXCR, one entry per CDR3 protein. The table has around 520,000 distinct CDR3 sequences, 12% seen once. The ends lost 1 base at V and 1 base at J; junction bases unmatched: 8. Germline V CDR1 and CDR2: MGHRA, YSYEKL. CDR3 length: 18 amino acids. This clonotype was detected only a few times. Its specificity is unknown. General study findings and limits: The authors put forward the suggestion that each seasonal influenza vaccination may bring in only a limited number of new T cells.

The chain joins TRBV4-1 to TRBJ2-3; TRBD2 matches 10 bases. Sequenced material: PBMCs from blood, taken on the day of vaccination. This TCR was sampled from a man aged 45-65 years who received an inactivated influenza vaccine. The CDR3 protein is CASSQAITSGTRTDTQYF. Here the CDR3 DNA reads TGCGCCAGCAGCCAAGCCATAACTAGCGGGACCCGCACAGATACGCAGTATTTT.